One sample yielded the 25 T cell receptor beta chains listed below, sequenced in a study of CD8 T cells in ankylosing spondylitis. TCRdb re-called the 5' RACE reads through MiXCR, storing one row per CDR3 protein. There are around 340,000 distinct CDR3 sequences in the sample; roughly 15% occur only once, and 1.1% lies in the top ten. The specimen sequenced was blood, either unsorted or a sorted T cell fraction (not recorded which). These receptor sequences come from a male donor with ankylosing spondylitis or in good health (not recorded which).

The V call is TRBV5-5, the J call TRBJ2-2; D is undetermined. V was pared by 0 bases and J by 2 bases, with 11 bases between. CDR1 is SGHKS, CDR2 YYEKEE, per germline (reference sequence). The CDR3 covers 16 residues. CDR3 nucleotides: TGTGCCAGCAGCTTGGAGTTCAGGACCAACACCGGGGAGCTGTTTTTT. Translated, it gives CASSLEFRTNTGELFF.

The chain carries TRBV29-1 and TRBJ2-3, with no clear D. The germline V gene has CDR1 SQVTM and CDR2 ANQGSEA. The ends were cut back, 4 bases at V and 7 bases at J, with 6 bases in the middle. The CDR3 length is 10 residues. CDR3 nucleotide sequence: TGCAGCGTTGGCGGCCATACGCAGTATTTT. This translates into CSVGGHTQYF.

The chain has TRBV30 and TRBJ1-4; 7 bases align to TRBD1. Trimming took 2 bases from V and 8 from J; bases not matched to a gene: 5. CDR3 size: 13 residues. Germline values: CDR1 GTSNPN, CDR2 SVGIG (reference sequence). In DNA, the CDR3 is TGTGCCTGGAGTAAGAGGGGGCGGGAAAAACTGTTTTTT. Its translation is CAWSKRGREKLFF.

The DNA for the CDR3 is TGCAGTGCTCACGACAGGAAGGGGACATATACGCAGTATTTT. Encoded protein: CSAHDRKGTYTQYF. V is TRBV20-1 and J is TRBJ2-3, with TRBD1 as a possible D gene (6 bases). V was trimmed by 5 bases and J by 7 bases, leaving 19 bases between them. The CDR3 sequence is 14 residues long. Germline values: CDR1 DFQATT, CDR2 SNEGSKA (reference sequence).

This clonotype was detected many times. The chain has TRBV5-1 and TRBJ2-5; TRBD2 agrees at 7 bases. There are 13 residues in the CDR3. Per germline, CDR1 SGHRS and CDR2 YFSETQ. J lost 1 base, V lost 4 bases, and 1 base had no gene match. The CDR3 region is CASSPGGQETQYF. CDR3 nucleotide sequence: TGCGCCAGCAGCCCGGGGGGCCAAGAGACCCAGTACTTC.

This clonotype was seen many times. This chain links TRBV4-1 with TRBJ2-5; D call uncertain. Germline loops: CDR1 MGHRA, CDR2 YSYEKL. The V and J ends lost 0 bases and 5 bases respectively, with 1 base between them. This CDR3 is built from 11 residues. This CDR3 reads CASSQEETQYF. The DNA for the CDR3 is TGCGCCAGCAGCCAAGAGGAGACCCAGTACTTC.

There are a few counts of this clonotype. V is TRBV15 and J is TRBJ1-1, with 7 bases that match TRBD1. V was clipped by 3 bases and J by 1 base; unmatched bases: 5. In germline, CDR1 is LNHNV, CDR2 YYDKDF (reference sequence). The CDR3 length is 15 residues. The CDR3 sequence: CATSSDREGNTEAFF. The CDR3 nucleotides read TGTGCCACCAGCAGCGACAGGGAAGGGAACACTGAAGCTTTCTTT.

This clonotype was seen more than once but under ten times. The V and J genes are TRBV10-3 and TRBJ2-1; 8 nucleotides match TRBD1. Germline V gene sequence: CDR1 ENHRY, CDR2 SYGVKD. The V gene end was trimmed by 3 bases and the J gene end by 5 bases; junction bases not matched to a gene: 9. The CDR3 loop spans 16 amino acids. The CDR3 sequence: CAISESGTGANNEQFF. In DNA, the CDR3 is TGTGCCATCAGTGAATCCGGGACAGGAGCTAACAATGAGCAGTTCTTC.

This clonotype appeared a few times. The chain employs TRBV7-7 and TRBJ2-1, with D possibly being TRBD1 or TRBD2 (7 bases each). CDR1 is SSHAT and CDR2 is FNYEAQ in the germline V gene (reference sequence). V lost 5 bases and J lost 7, with 12 bases in between. The length of the CDR3 is 13 residues. CDR3 DNA sequence: TGTGCCAGCAGCCCCCAGGGGGGGAATGAGCAGTTCTTC. It codes for CASSPQGGNEQFF.

This clonotype was seen many times. The chain recombines TRBV10-3 with TRBJ1-4; 7 bases are a match to TRBD1. The germline CDR1 and CDR2 sequences are ENHRY and SYGVKD. The junction had 2 bases not matched to a gene; V was cut back by 4 bases and J by 3 bases. The CDR3 is 14 amino acids. The CDR3 nucleotides read TGTGCCATCAGTGGCGGGACAGCTAATGAAAAACTGTTTTTT. Amino acids: CAISGGTANEKLFF.

This sequence joins TRBV25-1 and TRBJ1-3; 8 positions agree with TRBD1. Per the germline V gene, CDR1 is MGHDK and CDR2 is SYGVNS. V trimming: 7 bases; J trimming: 4 bases; junction bases outside the gene matches: 6. The CDR3 spans 14 residues. Here the CDR3 DNA reads TGTGCCAGCATCGACAGGGGTGCAGGAAACACCATATATTTT. The encoded protein is CASIDRGAGNTIYF. Variable domain in full (rest from reference TRBV25-1 and TRBJ1-3): EADIYQTPRYLVIGTGKKITLECSQTMGHDKMYWYQQDPGMELHLIHYSYGVNSTEKGDLSSESTVSRIRTEHFPLTLESARPSHTSQYLCASIDRGAGNTIYFGEGSWLTVV.

This clonotype turned up a few times. J is TRBJ1-1 and V is TRBV12-3 or TRBV12-4; 8 nucleotides agree with TRBD1. Trimming at V came to 2 bases and at J to 3 bases, leaving 5 bases not matched to a gene. The CDR3 is 15 amino acids. CDR3 sequence: CASSLNTGGYTEAFF. The CDR3 coding sequence is TGTGCCAGCAGTTTAAATACAGGGGGGTACACTGAAGCTTTCTTT.

The J gene is TRBJ2-3, the V gene TRBV6-5; D is uncertain. From germline, CDR1 is MNHEY and CDR2 SVGAGI. Trimming removed 5 bases at V and 2 bases at J, with 8 bases between. The CDR3 spans 13 residues. CDR3 sequence: CASSTRLTDTQYF. In nucleotides, the CDR3 is TGTGCCAGCAGTACCCGACTCACAGATACGCAGTATTTT.

This clonotype was seen a handful of times. V is TRBV11-2 and J is TRBJ1-5, with D perhaps TRBD1 (6 bases). Germline V lookup: CDR1 SGHAT, CDR2 FQNNGV. The CDR3 covers 17 residues. Trimming pared 0 bases from V and 0 bases from J, leaving 12 bases between. CDR3 in amino acids: CASSLDRQVYSNQPQHF. Here the CDR3 DNA reads TGTGCCAGCAGCTTAGACCGACAGGTCTATAGCAATCAGCCCCAGCATTTT. Filled out from reference TRBV11-2 and TRBJ1-5, the complete variable domain reads EAGVAQSPRYKIIEKRQSVAFWCNPISGHATLYWYQQILGQGPKLLIQFQNNGVVDDSQLPKDRFSAERLKGVDSTLKIQPAKLEDSAVYLCASSLDRQVYSNQPQHFGDGTRLSIL.

V usage is TRBV6-5 and J usage is TRBJ2-7; a possible D gene is TRBD2 (5 bases). The germline V gene encodes CDR1 MNHEY and CDR2 SVGAGI. Trimming took 4 bases from V and 0 from J, leaving 16 bases between them. This CDR3 is 16 amino acids long. The CDR3 region has the DNA TGTGCCAGCAGTTCCCCCCTCGCTAGCAGCTCCTACGAGCAGTACTTC. Amino acid sequence: CASSSPLASSSYEQYF.

The chain couples TRBV2 to TRBJ2-7, with D tentatively TRBD1 (6 bases). CDR3 size: 12 residues. The germline V and J ends were trimmed by 4 bases and 6 bases, with 10 bases remaining between them. Germline-derived CDR1 and CDR2 are SNHLY and FYNNEI. This CDR3 is CASSGIRGEQYF. Written as DNA, the CDR3 is TGTGCCAGCAGTGGCATCAGGGGCGAGCAGTACTTC.

This clonotype was counted between two and nine times. This sequence joins TRBV2 and TRBJ2-3; D is undetermined. Germline assignment: CDR1 SNHLY and CDR2 FYNNEI. There are 14 residues in the CDR3. Trimming removed 2 bases at V and 2 bases at J, with 8 bases between. The DNA of the CDR3 is TGTGCCAGCAGTGAATTTGCGGCCACAGATACGCAGTATTTT. Its translation: CASSEFAATDTQYF.

This clonotype was counted a few times. The genes are TRBV7-9 and TRBJ1-5; D call uncertain. Germline values: CDR1 SEHNR, CDR2 FQNEAQ (reference sequence). V was pared by 3 bases and J by 0 bases, with 6 bases between. The CDR3 is 14 amino acids. The CDR3 bases are TGTGCCAGCAGCTTGGCCATTAGCAATCAGCCCCAGCATTTT. Translating it yields CASSLAISNQPQHF.

This chain uses TRBV7-9 with TRBJ1-2, with D hard to call. V lost 6 bases and J 2 bases, leaving 10 bases between the germline ends. Germline CDR1 is SEHNR and CDR2 is FQNEAQ (reference sequence). The CDR3 runs 13 residues. The CDR3 region is CASRSAANYGYTF. DNA of the CDR3: TGTGCCAGCAGGTCCGCAGCGAACTATGGCTACACCTTC.

This chain links TRBV30 with TRBJ1-5, with 11 bases matching TRBD1. Unmatched junction bases numbered 1, after V lost 5 bases and J lost 4 bases. This CDR3 has 13 amino acids. The germline V gene has CDR1 GTSNPN and CDR2 SVGIG (reference sequence). The CDR3 bases are TGTGCCTGGGGACAGGGGGCAAATCAGCCCCAGCATTTT. It yields the protein CAWGQGANQPQHF. The complete variable domain, with remaining parts taken from reference TRBV30 and TRBJ1-5, reads SQTIHQWPATLVQPVGSPLSLECTVEGTSNPNLYWYRQAAGRGLQLLFYSVGIGQISSEVPQNLSASRPQDRQFILSSKKLLLSDSGFYLCAWGQGANQPQHFGDGTRLSIL.

This clonotype was counted a few times. V usage is TRBV12-3 or TRBV12-4 and J usage is TRBJ2-3; 8 nucleotides agree with TRBD1. The CDR3 has 14 amino acids. J was trimmed by 2 bases and V by 7 bases; bases with no gene match: 5. The CDR3 loop is CASTQGAPTDTQYF. The CDR3 DNA reads as TGTGCCAGCACCCAGGGGGCTCCCACAGATACGCAGTATTTT.

In its sample, this clonotype was seen many times. This sequence joins TRBV29-1 and TRBJ2-7; 14 bases match TRBD2. Germline values: CDR1 SQVTM, CDR2 ANQGSEA. V dropped 5 bases and J dropped 3; count of bases not matched to a gene: 3. The length of the CDR3 is 14 residues. CDR3 sequence (DNA): TGCAGCGTTCGACTAGCGGGGGGGCTCTACGAGCAGTACTTC. It yields the protein CSVRLAGGLYEQYF.

A remark on this clonotype: A single base separates this from a much larger clone, so it may be a read error. The conserved phenylalanine or tryptophan is not found at the CDR3 terminus, so this likely reflects a read error. The V and J genes are TRBV12-3 or TRBV12-4 and TRBJ2-1, with D hard to call. CDR3 size: 13 residues. V dropped 6 bases and J dropped 2 bases, with 8 bases sitting between them. The CDR3 DNA reads as TGTGCCAGCAGCGACCGTGCCTACAATGAGCAGTTCCTC. Its protein is CASSDRAYNEQFL.

This chain links TRBV20-1 with TRBJ2-2; D unresolved. The CDR3 extends over 15 amino acids. V lost 0 bases to trimming and J lost 3 bases, with 11 bases between them. Per germline, CDR1 DFQATT and CDR2 SNEGSKA (reference sequence). CDR3 sequence reads: CSAREDTRYTGELFF. The CDR3 region has the DNA TGCAGTGCTAGAGAGGATACCCGATACACCGGGGAGCTGTTTTTT.

V usage is TRBV30 and J usage is TRBJ2-7; 7 positions match TRBD1. V lost 1 base, J lost 2 bases, and 8 bases stayed unmatched. CDR1 is GTSNPN and CDR2 is SVGIG in the germline V gene (reference sequence). The CDR3 sequence is 15 residues long. CDR3: CAWSGQPGGTYEQYF. In DNA form, the CDR3 reads TGTGCCTGGAGTGGGCAACCAGGGGGAACCTACGAGCAGTACTTC.